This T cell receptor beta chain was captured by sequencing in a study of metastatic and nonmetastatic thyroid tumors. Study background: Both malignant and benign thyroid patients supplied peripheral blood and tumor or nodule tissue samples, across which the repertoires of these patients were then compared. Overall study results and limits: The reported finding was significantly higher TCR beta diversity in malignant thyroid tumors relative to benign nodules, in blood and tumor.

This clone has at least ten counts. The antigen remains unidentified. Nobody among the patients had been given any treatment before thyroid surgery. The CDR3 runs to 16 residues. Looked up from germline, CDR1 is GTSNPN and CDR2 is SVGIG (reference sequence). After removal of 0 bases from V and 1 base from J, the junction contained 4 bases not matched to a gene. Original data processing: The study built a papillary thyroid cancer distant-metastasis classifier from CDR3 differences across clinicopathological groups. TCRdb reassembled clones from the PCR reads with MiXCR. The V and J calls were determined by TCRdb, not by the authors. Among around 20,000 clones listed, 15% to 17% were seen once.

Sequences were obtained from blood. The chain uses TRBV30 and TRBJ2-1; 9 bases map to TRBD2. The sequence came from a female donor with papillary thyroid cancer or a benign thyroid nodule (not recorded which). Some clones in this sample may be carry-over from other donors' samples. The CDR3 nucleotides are TGTGCCTGGAGTGTAGAGCGGGAGGTATCCTACAATGAGCAGTTCTTC. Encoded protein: CAWSVEREVSYNEQFF.